This TCR beta chain was identified during a study of CD8+CD57+ T cells in acquired aplastic anemia. Whole-study context: 3.2 ug was the average amount of DNA from sorted CD4+ and CD8+ cells.

CD8+CD57+ cell expansion, shown by flow cytometry, had occurred in the patients selected for sequencing. The patients all had a severe acquired aplastic anemia diagnosis. Therapy had not been given to patients before blood sampling. CDR1 is KGHDR, CDR2 SFDVKD, per germline. Trimming left V 9 bases short and J 4 bases short, with 12 bases between. There are 13 residues in the CDR3. Genomic DNA served as template for TCR beta VDJ and CDR3 profiling. TCRdb reanalysed the reads using MiXCR and keeps one entry per CDR3 protein. This table has some 200,000 distinct CDR3 sequences, 48% appearing once. Source material: sorted CD4+, CD8+, or CD8+CD57+ T cells (not recorded which) from PBMCs. This sequence was found in a human donor with aplastic anemia. The chain has TRBV24-1 and TRBJ1-5, with a tentative D call TRBD1 (6 bases). CDR3 sequence: CATSRRGNQPQHF. In nucleotides, the CDR3 is TGTGCCACCTCGAGGAGGGGGAATCAGCCCCAGCATTTT.